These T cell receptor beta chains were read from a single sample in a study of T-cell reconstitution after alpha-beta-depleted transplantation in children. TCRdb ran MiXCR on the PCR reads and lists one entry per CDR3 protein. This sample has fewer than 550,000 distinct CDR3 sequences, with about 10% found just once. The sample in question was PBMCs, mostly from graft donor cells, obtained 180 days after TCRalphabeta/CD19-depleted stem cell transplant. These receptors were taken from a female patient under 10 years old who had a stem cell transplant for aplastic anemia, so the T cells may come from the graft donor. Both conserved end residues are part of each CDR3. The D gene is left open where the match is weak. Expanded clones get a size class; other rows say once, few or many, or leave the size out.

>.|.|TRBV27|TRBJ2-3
TGTGCCAGCAGTTTGGTCAGGGTTGGAGATACGCAGTATTTT
CASSLVRVGDTQYF
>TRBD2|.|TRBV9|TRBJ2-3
TGTGCCAGCAGCGTAGGACTAGCGACGATATCTGATACGCAGTATTTT
CASSVGLATISDTQYF
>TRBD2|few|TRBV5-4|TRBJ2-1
TGTGCCAGCAGCCCGGATAGCGGGAGAAGCAATGAGCAGTTCTTC
CASSPDSGRSNEQFF
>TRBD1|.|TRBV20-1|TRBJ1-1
TGCAGTGCTAGGAGACAGGGTGCCGAAGCTTTCTTT
CSARRQGAEAFF
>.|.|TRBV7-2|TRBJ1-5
TGTGCCAGCAGCGCCGCGGGGCCTAGCAATCAGCCCCAGCATTTT
CASSAAGPSNQPQHF
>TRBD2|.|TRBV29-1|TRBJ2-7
TGCAGCGTTGAAGCGGCTAGCGGGAGGACGCAGTACTTC
CSVEAASGRTQYF
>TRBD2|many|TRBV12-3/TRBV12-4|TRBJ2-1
TGTGCCAGCTCTTTAGCGGGTCTACTCTACAATGAGCAGTTCTTC
CASSLAGLLYNEQFF
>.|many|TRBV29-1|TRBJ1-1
TGCAGCGTCTCCGACCGGGTCACTGAAGCTTTCTTT
CSVSDRVTEAFF
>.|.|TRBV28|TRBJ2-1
TGTGCCAGCAGTTTAAGGGCGGGTTTTTACAATGAGCAGTTCTTC
CASSLRAGFYNEQFF
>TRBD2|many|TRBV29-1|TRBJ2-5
TGCAGCGTTGAGGGGAGGGAAGAGACCCAGTACTTC
CSVEGREETQYF
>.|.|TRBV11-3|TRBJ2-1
TGTGCCAGCAGCCCCTCGGGTAGCGCAAAAGGGGTGAATGAGCAGTTCTTC
CASSPSGSAKGVNEQFF
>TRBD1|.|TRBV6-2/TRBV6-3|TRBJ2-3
TGTGCCAGCAGTTTACTCCAAGGACAGGGAAGCACAGATACGCAGTATTTT
CASSLLQGQGSTDTQYF
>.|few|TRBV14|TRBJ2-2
TGTGCCAGCAGCCAAAACTGGGCACAGCGGAACACCGGGGAGCTGTTTTTT
CASSQNWAQRNTGELFF
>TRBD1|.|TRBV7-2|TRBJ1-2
TGTGCCAGCAGCTTAGCGCGGCCACAGGGGGCCGTTAACTATGGCTACACCTTC
CASSLARPQGAVNYGYTF
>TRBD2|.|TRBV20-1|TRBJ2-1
TGCAGTGCTAGATCCCCCACTAGCGGGAGTCCCATTGTGCCCTACAATGAGCAGTTCTTC
CSARSPTSGSPIVPYNEQFF
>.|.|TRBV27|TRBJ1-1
TGTGCCAGCAGTTTATGGGGAGGGGACACTGAAGCTTTCTTT
CASSLWGGDTEAFF
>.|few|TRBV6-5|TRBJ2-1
TGTGCCAGCAGTTACAGGGGGGTAGATGAGCAGTTCTTC
CASSYRGVDEQFF
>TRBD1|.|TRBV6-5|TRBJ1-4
TGTGCCAGCAGTTACTCGATTGGACAGGCAACTAATGAAAAACTGTTTTTT
CASSYSIGQATNEKLFF
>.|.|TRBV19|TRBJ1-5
TGTGCCAGTAGTATGTCATCGGATCAGCCCCAGCATTTT
CASSMSSDQPQHF
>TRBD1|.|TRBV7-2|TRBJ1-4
TGTGCCAGCAGCTTAAGACAGGGAGTAGCGACTAATGAAAAACTGTTTTTT
CASSLRQGVATNEKLFF
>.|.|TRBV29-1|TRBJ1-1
TGCAGCGCGGCCCCGGTACGGGGCACTGAAGCTTTCTTT
CSAAPVRGTEAFF
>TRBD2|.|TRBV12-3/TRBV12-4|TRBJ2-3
TGTGCCAGCCCGACTAGCGGGAACACAGATACGCAGTATTTT
CASPTSGNTDTQYF
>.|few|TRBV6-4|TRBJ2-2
TGTGCCAGCAGTCCCCCTCGGGCTCAGATTAAGAAGAACACCGGGGAGCTGTTTTTT
CASSPPRAQIKKNTGELFF
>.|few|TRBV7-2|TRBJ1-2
TGTGCCAGCAGCTTATCCCCGGAGTACTATGGCTACACCTTC
CASSLSPEYYGYTF
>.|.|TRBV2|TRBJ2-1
TGTGCCAGCAGTGAAGGTACGTGGGAGCAGTTCTTC
CASSEGTWEQFF
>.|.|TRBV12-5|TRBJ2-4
TGTGCTAGTGGTTTGTCTACCCGACAGGACATTCAGTACTTC
CASGLSTRQDIQYF
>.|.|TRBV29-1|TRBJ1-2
TGCAGCGTTGAATGGGGTTCTAACTATGGCTACACCTTC
CSVEWGSNYGYTF
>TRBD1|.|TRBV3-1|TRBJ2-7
TGTGCCAGCAGCCAAGTTGCGGACAGGGCCTACGAGCAGTACTTC
CASSQVADRAYEQYF